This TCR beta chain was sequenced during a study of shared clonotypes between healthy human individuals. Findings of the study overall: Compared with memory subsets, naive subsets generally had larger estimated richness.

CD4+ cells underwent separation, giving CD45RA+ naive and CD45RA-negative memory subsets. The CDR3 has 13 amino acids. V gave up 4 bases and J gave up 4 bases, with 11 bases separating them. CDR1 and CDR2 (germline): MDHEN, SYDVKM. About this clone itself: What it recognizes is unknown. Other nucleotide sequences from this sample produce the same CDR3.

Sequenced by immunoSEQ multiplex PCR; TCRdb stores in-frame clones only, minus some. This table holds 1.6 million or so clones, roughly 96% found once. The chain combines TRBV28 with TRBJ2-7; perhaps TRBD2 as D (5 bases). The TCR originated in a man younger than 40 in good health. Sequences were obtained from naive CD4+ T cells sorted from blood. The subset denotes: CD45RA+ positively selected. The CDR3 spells CASSSRTPYEQYF. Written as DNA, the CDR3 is TGTGCCAGCAGTTCCCGGACTCCGTACGAGCAGTACTTC.